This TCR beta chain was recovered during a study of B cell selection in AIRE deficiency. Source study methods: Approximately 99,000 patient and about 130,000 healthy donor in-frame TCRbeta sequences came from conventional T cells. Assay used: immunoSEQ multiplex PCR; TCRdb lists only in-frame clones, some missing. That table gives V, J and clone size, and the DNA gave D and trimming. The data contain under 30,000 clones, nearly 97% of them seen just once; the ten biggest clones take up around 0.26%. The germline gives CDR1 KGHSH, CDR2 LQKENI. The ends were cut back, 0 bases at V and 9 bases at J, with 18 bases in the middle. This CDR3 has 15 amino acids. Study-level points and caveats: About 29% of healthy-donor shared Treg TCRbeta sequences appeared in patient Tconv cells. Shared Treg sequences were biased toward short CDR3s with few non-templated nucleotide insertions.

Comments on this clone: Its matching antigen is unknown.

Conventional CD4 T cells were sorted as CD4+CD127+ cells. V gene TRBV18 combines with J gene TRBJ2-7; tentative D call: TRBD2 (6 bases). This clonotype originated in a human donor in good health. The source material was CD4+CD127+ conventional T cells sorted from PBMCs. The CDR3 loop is CASSPPEEGRRRQYF. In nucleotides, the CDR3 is TGTGCCAGCTCACCACCCGAGGAGGGTCGGCGTCGGCAGTACTTC. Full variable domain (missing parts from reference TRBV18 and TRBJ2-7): NAGVMQNPRHLVRRRGQEARLRCSPMKGHSHVYWYRQLPEEGLKFMVYLQKENIIDESGMPKERFSAEFPKEGPSILRIQQVVRGDSAAYFCASSPPEEGRRRQYFGPGTRLTVT.